The following is a T cell receptor beta chain sequence with its context. The antigen remains undetermined. The CDR3 is 18 amino acids. Trimming cost V 6 bases and J 2 bases; bases outside gene matches: 7. This entry belongs to a study of identical twins. Study-wide results and caveats: Memory repertoires showed no such pattern, whereas abundant cord blood beta clonotypes carried fewer insertions. Alpha sequences that were out-of-frame and twin-shared showed an excess of low generation probability.

One entry per CDR3 protein results from TCRdb running MiXCR on the 5' RACE reads. The data contain over 550,000 distinct CDR3 sequences, under 8.5% of them singletons. The data also belong to a second study, concerning yellow fever vaccine responses in identical twins. That work contributes: It has been reported that, in twins, the vaccine T cell response seemed partly convergent and partly personalized.

The sequence came from a woman aged 18-29 years in good health. This chain joins TRBV12-3 or TRBV12-4 and TRBJ2-1; 16 bases fit TRBD2. The sequenced sample consisted of PBMCs. CDR3 DNA: TGTGCCAGCAGGGGGACTAGCGGGAGGGTTGGTACCTACAATGAGCAGTTCTTC. Its translation: CASRGTSGRVGTYNEQFF.